This T cell receptor beta chain was sequenced in a study of siplizumab effects on memory and regulatory T cells. Study-wide findings and caveats: The study found that mappable alloreactive CD4+ clones averaged nearly 70% Treg-derived with siplizumab and 25% to 30% in controls.

This CDR3 is built from 15 residues. Germline V gene sequence: CDR1 SGDLS, CDR2 YYNGEE. Trimming took 0 bases from V and 1 from J, leaving 9 bases between them. Assay used: immunoSEQ multiplex PCR; TCRdb lists only in-frame clones, some missing. The table lists about 85,000 clones, more than 85% of them singletons. For this clone: As yet, its antigen is unknown.

The chain employs TRBV9 and TRBJ2-3; TRBD2 is a possible D gene (6 bases). The sequenced material came from CD8+ T cells sorted from blood. The sequence derives from a human donor in good health. Written as DNA, the CDR3 is TGTGCCAGCAGCGTAGTCGCGGGGCGCACAGATACGCAGTATTTT. It translates to CASSVVAGRTDTQYF.